These T cell receptor beta chains were read from a single sample in a study of OX40 agonist ivuxolimab in advanced cancers. Profiled with immunoSEQ multiplex PCR; TCRdb holds only in-frame clones, not every one. The sample includes tens of thousands of clones, roughly 90% seen only once; the top ten take 0.27%. The material was CD4+ or CD8+ T cells sorted from blood, obtained in a trial of the OX40 agonist ivuxolimab. The receptors here all came from an adult with an advanced solid tumor such as melanoma, head and neck, liver or kidney cancer. Each CDR3 is given with its conserved first and last residue. Fields, in order: clone size, V gene, D gene, J gene, CDR3 protein, CDR3 DNA. The D gene is left open where the match is weak. Only some rows state a clone size, as once, few, many or a class for expanded clones.

clone size: NA; V gene: TRBV27; D gene: NA; J gene: TRBJ2-1; CDR3 protein: CASSLSGALTNEQFF; CDR3 DNA: TGTGCCAGCAGTTTAAGCGGCGCCCTCACTAATGAGCAGTTCTTC
clone size: NA; V gene: TRBV19; D gene: NA; J gene: TRBJ2-2; CDR3 protein: CASSRYLLGNTGELFF; CDR3 DNA: TGTGCCAGTAGTCGGTATCTGCTGGGAAACACCGGGGAGCTGTTTTTT
clone size: once; V gene: TRBV18; D gene: NA; J gene: TRBJ1-3; CDR3 protein: CASSPGVSGNTIYF; CDR3 DNA: TGTGCCAGCTCACCGGGGGTTTCTGGAAACACCATATATTTT
clone size: NA; V gene: TRBV19; D gene: NA; J gene: TRBJ2-7; CDR3 protein: CASSKREGASYEQYF; CDR3 DNA: TGTGCCAGTAGTAAGAGGGAGGGGGCCTCCTACGAGCAGTACTTC
clone size: NA; V gene: TRBV11-3; D gene: NA; J gene: TRBJ2-7; CDR3 protein: CASSLGWRDVNEQYF; CDR3 DNA: TGTGCCAGCAGCTTAGGTTGGCGGGACGTTAACGAGCAGTACTTC
clone size: NA; V gene: TRBV23-1; D gene: NA; J gene: TRBJ1-2; CDR3 protein: CASSPPTGPPVGYTF; CDR3 DNA: TGCGCCAGCAGTCCACCGACCGGGCCCCCGGTAGGCTACACCTTC
clone size: NA; V gene: TRBV19; D gene: NA; J gene: TRBJ1-2; CDR3 protein: CASSIAGHMGGYGYTF; CDR3 DNA: TGTGCCAGTAGTATCGCTGGCCATATGGGGGGCTATGGCTACACCTTC
clone size: NA; V gene: TRBV5-1; D gene: NA; J gene: TRBJ1-2; CDR3 protein: CASSAGRRIFRTF; CDR3 DNA: TGCGCCAGCAGCGCGGGACGGAGGATTTTCCGGACCTTC
clone size: NA; V gene: TRBV28; D gene: NA; J gene: TRBJ1-4; CDR3 protein: CASRYQQGWMDEKLFF; CDR3 DNA: TGTGCCAGCAGATACCAACAGGGCTGGATGGATGAAAAACTGTTTTTT
clone size: NA; V gene: TRBV27; D gene: TRBD1; J gene: TRBJ1-2; CDR3 protein: CASSPRPTGNAHYGYTF; CDR3 DNA: TGTGCCAGCAGCCCCCGACCGACAGGGAATGCCCATTATGGCTACACCTTC
clone size: NA; V gene: TRBV6-5; D gene: TRBD2; J gene: TRBJ2-7; CDR3 protein: CASRSGLAGAYEQYF; CDR3 DNA: TGTGCCAGCAGATCCGGACTAGCGGGAGCCTACGAGCAGTACTTC
clone size: NA; V gene: TRBV20-1; D gene: NA; J gene: TRBJ1-1; CDR3 protein: CSTRRNTEAFF; CDR3 DNA: TGCAGTACCAGGAGGAACACTGAAGCTTTCTTT
clone size: NA; V gene: TRBV5-6; D gene: NA; J gene: TRBJ2-7; CDR3 protein: CASSYTGTEQYF; CDR3 DNA: TGTGCCAGCAGCTACACAGGGACCGAGCAGTACTTC
clone size: NA; V gene: TRBV5-1; D gene: NA; J gene: TRBJ1-1; CDR3 protein: CASSGREPMNTEAFF; CDR3 DNA: TGCGCCAGCAGCGGCCGGGAACCGATGAACACTGAAGCTTTCTTT
clone size: NA; V gene: TRBV23-1; D gene: NA; J gene: TRBJ2-1; CDR3 protein: CASSTYSETGANEQFF; CDR3 DNA: TGCGCCAGCAGTACCTATAGCGAGACAGGTGCTAATGAGCAGTTCTTC
clone size: NA; V gene: TRBV7-9; D gene: NA; J gene: TRBJ2-1; CDR3 protein: CASSLRRDSGNEQFF; CDR3 DNA: TGTGCCAGCAGCTTAAGGAGGGACTCTGGGAATGAGCAGTTCTTC
clone size: NA; V gene: TRBV5-4; D gene: NA; J gene: TRBJ1-2; CDR3 protein: CASSLRSQIAYGYTF; CDR3 DNA: TGTGCCAGCAGCTTGCGGAGTCAAATTGCCTATGGCTACACCTTC
clone size: NA; V gene: TRBV6-5; D gene: TRBD1; J gene: TRBJ2-3; CDR3 protein: CATTGQNTDTQYF; CDR3 DNA: TGTGCCACCACGGGACAGAACACAGATACGCAGTATTTT
clone size: NA; V gene: TRBV19; D gene: TRBD1; J gene: TRBJ1-1; CDR3 protein: CASRAAGQRNTEAFF; CDR3 DNA: TGTGCCAGTAGGGCGGCGGGACAGCGGAACACTGAAGCTTTCTTT
clone size: NA; V gene: TRBV18; D gene: TRBD1; J gene: TRBJ2-7; CDR3 protein: CASSPGQGLGSYEQYF; CDR3 DNA: TGTGCCAGCTCACCGGGACAGGGTTTGGGCTCCTACGAGCAGTACTTC
clone size: NA; V gene: TRBV28; D gene: TRBD1; J gene: TRBJ2-5; CDR3 protein: CASSLRQGQETQYF; CDR3 DNA: TGTGCCAGCAGTTTAAGACAGGGACAAGAGACCCAGTACTTC
clone size: NA; V gene: TRBV2; D gene: NA; J gene: TRBJ2-1; CDR3 protein: CASTPRGRGYNEQFF; CDR3 DNA: TGTGCCAGCACTCCCAGGGGAAGAGGGTACAATGAGCAGTTCTTC
clone size: NA; V gene: TRBV5-4; D gene: NA; J gene: TRBJ2-4; CDR3 protein: CASSDSSNIQYF; CDR3 DNA: TGTGCCAGCAGCGACTCCAGTAACATTCAGTACTTC
clone size: NA; V gene: TRBV5-1; D gene: TRBD1; J gene: TRBJ2-1; CDR3 protein: CASSQTGGSYNEQFF; CDR3 DNA: TGCGCCAGCAGCCAGACAGGGGGCTCCTACAATGAGCAGTTCTTC
clone size: NA; V gene: TRBV11-2; D gene: NA; J gene: TRBJ1-4; CDR3 protein: CASSLGSGSAGEKLFF; CDR3 DNA: TGTGCCAGCAGCTTAGGGTCCGGGTCGGCGGGTGAAAAACTGTTTTTT
clone size: NA; V gene: TRBV7-9; D gene: NA; J gene: TRBJ1-1; CDR3 protein: CASIQGVYTEAFF; CDR3 DNA: TGTGCCAGCATCCAGGGAGTGTACACTGAAGCTTTCTTT
clone size: NA; V gene: TRBV19; D gene: NA; J gene: TRBJ2-1; CDR3 protein: CASSIDHSAGLPYNEQFF; CDR3 DNA: TGTGCCAGTAGTATAGATCATTCAGCGGGCCTACCCTACAATGAGCAGTTCTTC
clone size: NA; V gene: TRBV7-2; D gene: NA; J gene: TRBJ1-2; CDR3 protein: CASSLSPTGYGYTF; CDR3 DNA: TGTGCCAGCAGCCTCTCCCCTACCGGCTATGGCTACACCTTC
clone size: NA; V gene: TRBV9; D gene: NA; J gene: TRBJ2-2; CDR3 protein: CASSGASNTGELFF; CDR3 DNA: TGTGCCAGCAGCGGGGCCTCGAACACCGGGGAGCTGTTTTTT
clone size: NA; V gene: TRBV4-1; D gene: TRBD2; J gene: TRBJ2-1; CDR3 protein: CASSQFVAGGRSEQFF; CDR3 DNA: TGCGCCAGCAGCCAGTTCGTAGCGGGAGGGCGGAGTGAGCAGTTCTTC
clone size: NA; V gene: TRBV6-6; D gene: TRBD2; J gene: TRBJ2-5; CDR3 protein: CASSYSATSVGETQYF; CDR3 DNA: TGTGCCAGCAGTTACTCAGCAACTAGCGTCGGGGAGACCCAGTACTTC
clone size: NA; V gene: TRBV15; D gene: NA; J gene: TRBJ1-4; CDR3 protein: CATSIRQRAEKLFF; CDR3 DNA: TGTGCCACCAGCATCAGACAGAGAGCCGAAAAACTGTTTTTT
clone size: NA; V gene: TRBV21-1; D gene: NA; J gene: TRBJ2-1; CDR3 protein: CASSKGVGLAGGPPGNEQFF; CDR3 DNA: TGTGCCAGCAGCAAAGGGGTTGGGCTAGCGGGAGGGCCACCGGGTAATGAGCAGTTCTTC
clone size: NA; V gene: TRBV4-1; D gene: NA; J gene: TRBJ2-1; CDR3 protein: CASSRGGEGTWNEQFF; CDR3 DNA: TGCGCCAGCAGCCGAGGAGGGGAAGGGACTTGGAATGAGCAGTTCTTC
clone size: NA; V gene: TRBV4-3; D gene: TRBD2; J gene: TRBJ2-1; CDR3 protein: CASSLPAPPSGKDNEQFF; CDR3 DNA: TGCGCCAGCAGCCTCCCCGCGCCCCCTAGCGGGAAAGACAATGAGCAGTTCTTC
clone size: NA; V gene: TRBV10-3; D gene: NA; J gene: TRBJ1-5; CDR3 protein: CAISEPTASNQPQHF; CDR3 DNA: TGTGCCATCAGTGAGCCCACAGCTTCCAATCAGCCCCAGCATTTT
clone size: few; V gene: TRBV4-1; D gene: NA; J gene: TRBJ1-1; CDR3 protein: CASSQGRNTEAFF; CDR3 DNA: TGCGCCAGCAGCCAAGGGAGGAACACTGAAGCTTTCTTT
clone size: NA; V gene: TRBV5-1; D gene: TRBD1; J gene: TRBJ1-2; CDR3 protein: CASGTGNGYTF; CDR3 DNA: TGCGCCAGCGGGACAGGGAATGGCTACACCTTC
clone size: NA; V gene: TRBV10-3; D gene: NA; J gene: TRBJ1-5; CDR3 protein: CAISESGSGGNQPQHF; CDR3 DNA: TGTGCCATCAGTGAGTCCGGGTCAGGGGGCAATCAGCCCCAGCATTTT
clone size: NA; V gene: TRBV25-1; D gene: NA; J gene: TRBJ2-1; CDR3 protein: CASSERASSYNEQFF; CDR3 DNA: TGTGCCAGCAGTGAGCGGGCCAGCTCCTACAATGAGCAGTTCTTC
clone size: NA; V gene: TRBV6-5; D gene: NA; J gene: TRBJ1-1; CDR3 protein: CASSGQTNTEAFF; CDR3 DNA: TGTGCCAGCAGTGGACAAACGAACACTGAAGCTTTCTTT
clone size: NA; V gene: TRBV28; D gene: TRBD1; J gene: TRBJ2-2; CDR3 protein: CASKGQITGELFF; CDR3 DNA: TGTGCCAGCAAGGGACAGATCACCGGGGAGCTGTTTTTT
clone size: NA; V gene: TRBV19; D gene: NA; J gene: TRBJ2-2; CDR3 protein: CASSPRQHTGELFF; CDR3 DNA: TGTGCCAGTAGTCCGCGACAGCACACCGGGGAGCTGTTTTTT
clone size: NA; V gene: TRBV28; D gene: TRBD1; J gene: TRBJ2-7; CDR3 protein: CASSSGQHYEQYF; CDR3 DNA: TGTGCCAGCAGTTCGGGACAGCACTACGAGCAGTACTTC
clone size: NA; V gene: TRBV5-4; D gene: NA; J gene: TRBJ2-2; CDR3 protein: CASSPRGPSTGELFF; CDR3 DNA: TGTGCCAGCAGCCCACGCGGTCCTAGCACCGGGGAGCTGTTTTTT
clone size: NA; V gene: TRBV19; D gene: NA; J gene: TRBJ2-1; CDR3 protein: CASSRMGANVEQFF; CDR3 DNA: TGTGCCAGTAGTAGAATGGGGGCGAATGTTGAGCAGTTCTTC
clone size: NA; V gene: TRBV6-1; D gene: TRBD1; J gene: TRBJ1-5; CDR3 protein: CASSRGPDSNQPQHF; CDR3 DNA: TGTGCCAGCAGCAGGGGGCCAGATAGCAATCAGCCCCAGCATTTT